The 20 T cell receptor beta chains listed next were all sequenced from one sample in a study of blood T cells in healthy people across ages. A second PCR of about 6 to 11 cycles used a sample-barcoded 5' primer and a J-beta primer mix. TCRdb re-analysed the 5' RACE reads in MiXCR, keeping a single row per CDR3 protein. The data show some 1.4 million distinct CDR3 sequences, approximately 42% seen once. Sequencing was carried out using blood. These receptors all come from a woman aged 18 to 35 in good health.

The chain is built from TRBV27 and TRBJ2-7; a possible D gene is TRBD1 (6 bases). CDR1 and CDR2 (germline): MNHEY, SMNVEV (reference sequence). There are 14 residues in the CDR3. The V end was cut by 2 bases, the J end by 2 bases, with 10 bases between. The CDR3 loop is CASSLTGQAYEQYF. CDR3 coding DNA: TGTGCCAGCAGTTTAACAGGGCAGGCCTACGAGCAGTACTTC.

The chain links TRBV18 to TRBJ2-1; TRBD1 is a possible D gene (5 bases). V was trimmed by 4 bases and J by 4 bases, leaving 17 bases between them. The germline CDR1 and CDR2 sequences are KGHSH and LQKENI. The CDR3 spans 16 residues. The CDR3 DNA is TGTGCCAGCTCACGCCCCCAGGAGTCAGGGTACAATGAGCAGTTCTTC. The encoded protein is CASSRPQESGYNEQFF. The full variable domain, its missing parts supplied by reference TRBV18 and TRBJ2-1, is NAGVMQNPRHLVRRRGQEARLRCSPMKGHSHVYWYRQLPEEGLKFMVYLQKENIIDESGMPKERFSAEFPKEGPSILRIQQVVRGDSAAYFCASSRPQESGYNEQFFGPGTRLTVL.

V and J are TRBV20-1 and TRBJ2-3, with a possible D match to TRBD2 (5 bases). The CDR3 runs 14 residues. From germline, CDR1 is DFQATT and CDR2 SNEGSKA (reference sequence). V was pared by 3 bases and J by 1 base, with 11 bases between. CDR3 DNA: TGCAGTGCTAGCCTGGACGGGGGCACAGATACGCAGTATTTT. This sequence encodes CSASLDGGTDTQYF.

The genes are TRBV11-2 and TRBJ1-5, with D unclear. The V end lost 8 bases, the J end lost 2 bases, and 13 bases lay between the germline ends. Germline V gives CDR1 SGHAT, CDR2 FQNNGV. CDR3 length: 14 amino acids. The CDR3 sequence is CASREGGRNQPQHF. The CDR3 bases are TGTGCCAGCCGGGAGGGCGGGCGCAATCAGCCCCAGCATTTT.

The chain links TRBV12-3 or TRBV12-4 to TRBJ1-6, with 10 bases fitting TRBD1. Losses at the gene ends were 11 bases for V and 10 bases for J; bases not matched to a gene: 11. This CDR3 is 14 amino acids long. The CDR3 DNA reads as TGTGCCGGCGGGACAGGGGAAGGAAGGTCACCCCTCCACTTT. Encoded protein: CAGGTGEGRSPLHF.

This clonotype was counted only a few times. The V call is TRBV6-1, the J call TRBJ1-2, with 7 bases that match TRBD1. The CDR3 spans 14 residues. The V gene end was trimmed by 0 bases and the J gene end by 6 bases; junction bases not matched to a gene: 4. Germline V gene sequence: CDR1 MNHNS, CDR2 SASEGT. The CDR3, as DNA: TGTGCCAGCAGTGAAGCTCGGCAGGGGGATGGCTACACCTTC. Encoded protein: CASSEARQGDGYTF.

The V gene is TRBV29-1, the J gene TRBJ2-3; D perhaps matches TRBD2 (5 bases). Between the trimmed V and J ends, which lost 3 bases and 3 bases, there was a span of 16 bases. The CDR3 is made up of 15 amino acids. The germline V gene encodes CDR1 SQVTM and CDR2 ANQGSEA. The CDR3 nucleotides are TGCAGCGTTGACGGAGGTTTTACGACGACAGATACGCAGTATTTT. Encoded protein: CSVDGGFTTTDTQYF.

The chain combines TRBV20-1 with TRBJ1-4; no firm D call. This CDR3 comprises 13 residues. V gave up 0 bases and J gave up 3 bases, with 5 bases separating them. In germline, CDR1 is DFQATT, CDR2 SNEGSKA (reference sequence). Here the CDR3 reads CSARDRSNEKLFF. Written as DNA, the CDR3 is TGCAGTGCTAGAGATCGTTCTAATGAAAAACTGTTTTTT.

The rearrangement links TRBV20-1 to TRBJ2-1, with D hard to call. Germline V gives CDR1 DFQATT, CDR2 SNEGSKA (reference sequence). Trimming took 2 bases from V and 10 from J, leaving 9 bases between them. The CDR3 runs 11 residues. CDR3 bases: TGCAGTGCTAGAAGCTCAGACGAGCAGTTCTTC. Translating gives CSARSSDEQFF.

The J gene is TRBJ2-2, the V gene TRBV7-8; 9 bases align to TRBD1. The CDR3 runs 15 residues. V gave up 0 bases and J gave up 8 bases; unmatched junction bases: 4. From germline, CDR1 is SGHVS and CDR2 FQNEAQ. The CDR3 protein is CASSLAHGQGGELFF. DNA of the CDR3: TGTGCCAGCAGCTTAGCCCATGGACAGGGGGGGGAGCTGTTTTTT.

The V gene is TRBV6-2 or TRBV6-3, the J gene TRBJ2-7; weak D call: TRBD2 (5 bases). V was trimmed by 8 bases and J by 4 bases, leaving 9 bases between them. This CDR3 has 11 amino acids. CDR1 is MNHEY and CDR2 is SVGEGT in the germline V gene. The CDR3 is CASQRGYEQYF. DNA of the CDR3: TGTGCCAGCCAGCGCGGGTACGAGCAGTACTTC.

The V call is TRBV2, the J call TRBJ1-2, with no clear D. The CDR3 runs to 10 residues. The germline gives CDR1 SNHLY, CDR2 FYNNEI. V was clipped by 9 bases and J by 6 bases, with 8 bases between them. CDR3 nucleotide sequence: TGTGCCAGATCATCAGATGGCTACACCTTC. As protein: CARSSDGYTF.

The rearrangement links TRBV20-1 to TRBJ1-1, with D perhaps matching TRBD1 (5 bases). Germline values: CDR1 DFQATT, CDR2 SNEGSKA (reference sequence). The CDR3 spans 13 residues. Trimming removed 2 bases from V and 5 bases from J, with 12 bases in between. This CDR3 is CSARKTEGTEAFF. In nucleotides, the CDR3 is TGCAGTGCTAGAAAGACCGAGGGGACTGAAGCTTTCTTT.

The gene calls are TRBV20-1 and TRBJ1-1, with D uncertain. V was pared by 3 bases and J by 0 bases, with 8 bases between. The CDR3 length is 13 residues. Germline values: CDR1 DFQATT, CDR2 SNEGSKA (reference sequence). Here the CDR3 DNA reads TGCAGTGCTAGCCCCAGTATGAACACTGAAGCTTTCTTT. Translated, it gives CSASPSMNTEAFF.

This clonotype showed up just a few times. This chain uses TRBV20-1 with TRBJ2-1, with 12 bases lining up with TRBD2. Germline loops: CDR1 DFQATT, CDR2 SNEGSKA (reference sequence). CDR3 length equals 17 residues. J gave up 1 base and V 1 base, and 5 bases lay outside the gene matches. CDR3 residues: CSARALAGGLSYNEQFF. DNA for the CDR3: TGCAGTGCTAGAGCTCTAGCGGGAGGGTTATCCTACAATGAGCAGTTCTTC.

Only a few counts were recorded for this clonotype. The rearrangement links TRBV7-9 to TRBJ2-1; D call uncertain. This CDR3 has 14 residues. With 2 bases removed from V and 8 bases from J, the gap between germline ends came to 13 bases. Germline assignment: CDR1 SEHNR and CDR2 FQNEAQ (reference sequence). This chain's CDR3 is CASSLTTSSDEQFF. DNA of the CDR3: TGTGCCAGCAGCTTAACCACGTCGTCGGATGAGCAGTTCTTC.

The CDR3 protein is CASSCSRVGEQYF. CDR3 coding DNA: TGTGCCAGCAGTTGCTCCCGGGTAGGCGAGCAGTACTTC. The chain is built from TRBV6-2 or TRBV6-3 and TRBJ2-7; D remains unclear. Germline CDR1 is MNHEY and CDR2 is SVGEGT. This CDR3 is 13 amino acids long. With 4 bases removed from V and 6 bases from J, the gap between germline ends came to 13 bases.

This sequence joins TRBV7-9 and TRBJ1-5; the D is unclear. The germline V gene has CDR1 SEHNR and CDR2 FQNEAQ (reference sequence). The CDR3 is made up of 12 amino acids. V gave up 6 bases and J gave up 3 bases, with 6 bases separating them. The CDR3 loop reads CASRIDNQPQHF. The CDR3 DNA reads TGTGCCAGCAGGATAGACAATCAGCCCCAGCATTTT.

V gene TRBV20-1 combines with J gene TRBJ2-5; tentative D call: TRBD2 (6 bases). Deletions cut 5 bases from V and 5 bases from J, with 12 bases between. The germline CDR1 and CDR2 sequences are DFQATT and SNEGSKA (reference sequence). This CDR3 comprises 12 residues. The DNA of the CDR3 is TGCAGTGCTCCCCACCGGGGGGAGACCCAGTACTTC. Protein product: CSAPHRGETQYF.

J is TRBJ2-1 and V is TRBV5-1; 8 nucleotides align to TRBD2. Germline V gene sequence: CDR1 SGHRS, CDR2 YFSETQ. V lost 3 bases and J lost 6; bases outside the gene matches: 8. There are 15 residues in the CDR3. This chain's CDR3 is CASSYPSGHINEQFF. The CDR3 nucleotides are TGCGCCAGCAGCTACCCTAGCGGGCATATCAATGAGCAGTTCTTC.